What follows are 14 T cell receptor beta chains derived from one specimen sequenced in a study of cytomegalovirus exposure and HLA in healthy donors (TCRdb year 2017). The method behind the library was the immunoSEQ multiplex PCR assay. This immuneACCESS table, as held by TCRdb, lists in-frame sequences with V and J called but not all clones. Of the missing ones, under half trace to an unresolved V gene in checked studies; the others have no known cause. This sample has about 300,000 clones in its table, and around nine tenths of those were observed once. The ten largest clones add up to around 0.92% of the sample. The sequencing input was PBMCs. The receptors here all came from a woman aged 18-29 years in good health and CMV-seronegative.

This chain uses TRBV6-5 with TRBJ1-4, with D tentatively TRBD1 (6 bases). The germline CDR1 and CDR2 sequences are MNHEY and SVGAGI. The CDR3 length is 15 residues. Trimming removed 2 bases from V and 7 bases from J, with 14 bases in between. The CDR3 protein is CASSYKQGYSEKLFF. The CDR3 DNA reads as TGTGCCAGCAGTTACAAACAGGGATACAGTGAAAAACTGTTTTTT.

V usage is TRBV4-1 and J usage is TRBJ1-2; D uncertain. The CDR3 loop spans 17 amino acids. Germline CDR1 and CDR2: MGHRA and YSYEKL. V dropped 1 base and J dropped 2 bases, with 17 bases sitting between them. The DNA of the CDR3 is TGCGCCAGCAGCCAAGTATTACGGCGGAGGGCGAACTATGGCTACACCTTC. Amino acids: CASSQVLRRRANYGYTF.

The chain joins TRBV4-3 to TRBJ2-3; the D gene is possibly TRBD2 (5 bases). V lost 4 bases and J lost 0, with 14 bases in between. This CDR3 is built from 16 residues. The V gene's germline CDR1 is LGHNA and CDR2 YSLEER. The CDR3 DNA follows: TGCGCCAGCAGCCGGACTCAAACTGGTAGCACAGATACGCAGTATTTT. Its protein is CASSRTQTGSTDTQYF.

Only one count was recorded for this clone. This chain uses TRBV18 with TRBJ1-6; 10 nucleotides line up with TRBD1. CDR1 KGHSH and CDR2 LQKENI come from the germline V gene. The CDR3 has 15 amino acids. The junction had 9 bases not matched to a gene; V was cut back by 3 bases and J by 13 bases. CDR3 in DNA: TGTGCCAGCTCACCCTCGGGACAGGGGAATTGGCCCCTCCACTTT. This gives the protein CASSPSGQGNWPLHF.

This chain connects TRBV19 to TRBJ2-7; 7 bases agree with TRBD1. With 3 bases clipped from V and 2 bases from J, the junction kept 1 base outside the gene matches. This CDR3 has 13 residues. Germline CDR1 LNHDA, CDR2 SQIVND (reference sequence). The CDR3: CASSIGQAYEQYF. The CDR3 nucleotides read TGTGCCAGTAGTATTGGACAGGCCTACGAGCAGTACTTC.

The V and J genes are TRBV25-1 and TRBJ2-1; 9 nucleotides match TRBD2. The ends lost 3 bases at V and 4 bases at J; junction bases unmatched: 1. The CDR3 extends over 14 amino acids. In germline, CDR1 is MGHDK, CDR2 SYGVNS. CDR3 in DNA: TGTGCCAGCAGTGAGCTAGCGGGATACAATGAGCAGTTCTTC. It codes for CASSELAGYNEQFF.

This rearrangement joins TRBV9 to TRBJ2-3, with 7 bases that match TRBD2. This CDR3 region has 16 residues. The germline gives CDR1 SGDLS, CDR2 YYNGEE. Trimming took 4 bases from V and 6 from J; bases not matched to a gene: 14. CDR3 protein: CASSPHLREATDTQYF. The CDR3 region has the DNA TGTGCCAGCAGCCCCCACCTCCGGGAGGCCACGGATACGCAGTATTTT. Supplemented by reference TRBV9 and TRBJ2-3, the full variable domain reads DSGVTQTPKHLITATGQRVTLRCSPRSGDLSVYWYQQSLDQGLQFLIQYYNGEERAKGNILERFSAQQFPDLHSELNLSSLELGDSALYFCASSPHLREATDTQYFGPGTRLTVL.

CDR3 sequence reads: CASSLGLTRDSTNYGYTF. The CDR3 bases are TGCGCCAGCAGCTTGGGACTAACGCGGGACAGTACTAACTATGGCTACACCTTC. This chain joins TRBV5-1 and TRBJ1-2; 7 positions agree with TRBD1. The CDR3 is 18 residues long. J lost 0 bases, V lost 0 bases, and 11 bases had no gene match. CDR1 and CDR2 from the germline V gene are SGHRS and YFSETQ.

The CDR3 is CASSQRSRGGRGETQYF. CDR3 nucleotides: TGCGCCAGCAGCCAAAGATCTCGCGGGGGAAGAGGAGAGACCCAGTACTTC. The rearrangement uses TRBV4-1 and TRBJ2-5, with 7 bases matching TRBD2. Trimming removed 2 bases from V and 4 bases from J; junction bases left unmatched: 13. Germline loops: CDR1 MGHRA, CDR2 YSYEKL. The CDR3 covers 17 residues.

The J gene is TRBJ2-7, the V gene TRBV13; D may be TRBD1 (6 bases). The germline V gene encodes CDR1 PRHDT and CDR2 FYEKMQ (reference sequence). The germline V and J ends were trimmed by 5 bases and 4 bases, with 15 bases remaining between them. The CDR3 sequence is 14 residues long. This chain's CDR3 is CASSPAGTHYEQYF. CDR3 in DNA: TGTGCCAGCAGCCCCGCCGGGACACATTACGAGCAGTACTTC.

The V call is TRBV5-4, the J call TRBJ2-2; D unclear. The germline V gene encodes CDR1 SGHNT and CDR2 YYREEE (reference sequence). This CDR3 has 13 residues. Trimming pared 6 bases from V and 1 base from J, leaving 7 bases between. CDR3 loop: CASTPRNTGELFF. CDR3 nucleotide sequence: TGTGCCAGCACACCCAGGAACACCGGGGAGCTGTTTTTT.

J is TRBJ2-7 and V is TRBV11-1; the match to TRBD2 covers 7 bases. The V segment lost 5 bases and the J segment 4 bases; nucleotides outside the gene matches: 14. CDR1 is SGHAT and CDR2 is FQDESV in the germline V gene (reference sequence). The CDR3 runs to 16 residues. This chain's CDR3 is CASSPLIPSGKYEQYF. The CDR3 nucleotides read TGTGCCAGCAGCCCCCTTATACCTAGCGGAAAATACGAGCAGTACTTC. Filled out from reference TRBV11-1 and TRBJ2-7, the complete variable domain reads EAEVAQSPRYKITEKSQAVAFWCDPISGHATLYWYRQILGQGPELLVQFQDESVVDDSQLPKDRFSAERLKGVDSTLKIQPAELGDSAMYLCASSPLIPSGKYEQYFGPGTRLTVT.

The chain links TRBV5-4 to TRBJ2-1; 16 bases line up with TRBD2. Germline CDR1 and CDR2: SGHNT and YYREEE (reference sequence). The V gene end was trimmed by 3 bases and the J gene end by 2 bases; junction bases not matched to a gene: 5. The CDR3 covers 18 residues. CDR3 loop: CASSSPGTSGRAYNEQFF. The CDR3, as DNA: TGTGCCAGCAGCTCCCCCGGGACTAGCGGGAGGGCCTACAATGAGCAGTTCTTC.

The CDR3 reads CAGGGPPRNEQFF. CDR3 DNA: TGTGCAGGGGGGGGACCCCCCCGCAATGAGCAGTTCTTC. The V gene is TRBV5-4, the J gene TRBJ2-1; TRBD2 might be the D (7 bases). This CDR3 spans 13 amino acids. The germline V gene encodes CDR1 SGHNT and CDR2 YYREEE (reference sequence). The whole variable domain, filled in from reference TRBV5-4 and TRBJ2-1, reads ETGVTQSPTHLIKTRGQQVTLRCSSQSGHNTVSWYQQALGQGPQFIFQYYREEENGRGNFPPRFSGLQFPNYSSELNVNALELDDSALYLCAGGGPPRNEQFFGPGTRLTVL.